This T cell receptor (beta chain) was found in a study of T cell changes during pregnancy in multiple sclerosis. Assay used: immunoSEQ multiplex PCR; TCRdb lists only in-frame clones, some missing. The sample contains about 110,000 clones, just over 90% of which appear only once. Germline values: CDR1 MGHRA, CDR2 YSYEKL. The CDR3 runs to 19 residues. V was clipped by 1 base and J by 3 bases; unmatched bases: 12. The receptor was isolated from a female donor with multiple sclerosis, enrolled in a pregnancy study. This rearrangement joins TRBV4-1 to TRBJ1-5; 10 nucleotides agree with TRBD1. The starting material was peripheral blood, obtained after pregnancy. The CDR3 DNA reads TGCGCCAGCAGCCAAGTAGCCGGGACAGGGGTTAGTCCCAATCAGCCCCAGCATTTT. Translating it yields CASSQVAGTGVSPNQPQHF.